This T cell receptor beta chain came from a study of control samples from healthy donors and cancer patients. Assay used: immunoSEQ multiplex PCR; TCRdb lists only in-frame clones, some missing. Of some 120,000 clones listed, approximately 90% are singletons. CDR1 SGHTS and CDR2 YDEGEE come from the germline V gene. Trimming took 4 bases from V and 3 from J; bases not matched to a gene: 11. This CDR3 contains 16 residues. Sequences were obtained from blood. The receptor was derived from a woman in her 70s in good health. The chain employs TRBV5-8 and TRBJ1-2; TRBD1 matches 8 bases. The CDR3 sequence: CASSLVLVTGDYGYTF. In DNA, the CDR3 is TGTGCCAGCAGCCTAGTTCTCGTGACAGGGGACTATGGCTACACCTTC.